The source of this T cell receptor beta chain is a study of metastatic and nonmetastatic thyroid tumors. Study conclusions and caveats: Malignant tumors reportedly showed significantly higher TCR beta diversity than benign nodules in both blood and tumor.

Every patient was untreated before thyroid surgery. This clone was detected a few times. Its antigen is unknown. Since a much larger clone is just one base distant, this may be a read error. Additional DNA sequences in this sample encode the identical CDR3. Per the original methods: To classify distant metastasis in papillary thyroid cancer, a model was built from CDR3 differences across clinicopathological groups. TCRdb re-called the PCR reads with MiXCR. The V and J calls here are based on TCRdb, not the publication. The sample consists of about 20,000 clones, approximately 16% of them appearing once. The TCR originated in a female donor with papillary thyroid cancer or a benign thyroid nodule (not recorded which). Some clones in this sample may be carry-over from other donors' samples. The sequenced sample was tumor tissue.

The CDR3 region has the DNA TGCGCCAGCAGCTCGGGCCGGGCTGGGTCCGGGGAGCTGTTTTTT. Translating gives CASSSGRAGSGELFF. The gene calls are TRBV5-1 and TRBJ2-2; D remains ambiguous. This CDR3 region has 15 residues. The ends were cut back, 3 bases at V and 6 bases at J, with 15 bases in the middle. From germline, CDR1 is SGHRS and CDR2 YFSETQ.